This T cell receptor beta chain derives from a study of cytomegalovirus exposure and HLA in healthy donors. The overall study: Falling in the Caucasian-associated ancestry cluster were approximately 86% of 350 to 400 genotyped donors.

With regard to this clone: Its antigen remains unknown.

Study results and limitations: The listing of 150 or so TCR beta chains classed them as cytomegalovirus-associated.

13 Jbeta primers and 60 Vbeta primers were used for the PCR. Assay: immunoSEQ multiplex PCR; the TCRdb copy retains only in-frame clones and omits some. Here the sample spans around 140,000 clones, 60% to 85% being singletons. The source material was PBMCs. The clonotype was recovered from a female donor in good health and CMV-seropositive.

Here the CDR3 DNA reads TGTGCCAGCAGCCGACCGGGACAGGGAATTGCAGCTTTCTTT. Translation gives CASSRPGQGIAAFF. This chain uses TRBV7-9 with TRBJ1-1; 9 bases line up with TRBD1. J lost 10 bases, V lost 5 bases, and 11 bases had no gene match. The CDR3 is 14 residues long. The germline V gene has CDR1 SEHNR and CDR2 FQNEAQ (reference sequence).